A selection of T cell receptor beta chains follows, all from one sample in a study of blood T cell repertoires in COVID-19. This table comes from immunoSEQ multiplex PCR, and its TCRdb copy is limited to in-frame clones, with some not included. The sample records under 450,000 clones, 70% to 90% being singletons. Sequencing was carried out using PBMCs or T cells enriched from blood (not recorded which). The receptors were gathered from a man aged 30 to 45 who had recovered from COVID-19. Each CDR3 is given with its conserved first and last residue. Where a row states a size, it is once, few, many or the class of an expanded clone; other rows omit it.

v_gene: TRBV6-1
j_gene: TRBJ1-1
abundance: -
CDR3aa: CASSEEAWRDTEAFF

v_gene: TRBV9
j_gene: TRBJ1-4
abundance: -
CDR3aa: CASSPTGQENEKLFF

v_gene: TRBV25-1
j_gene: TRBJ2-2
abundance: -
CDR3aa: CASSAHYTGELFF

v_gene: TRBV6-2/TRBV6-3
j_gene: TRBJ1-2
abundance: -
CDR3aa: CASSLTENYGYTF

v_gene: TRBV15
j_gene: TRBJ1-5
abundance: -
CDR3aa: CATSSALQGWQPQHF

v_gene: TRBV4-1
j_gene: TRBJ2-7
abundance: -
CDR3aa: CASSQGGQGTYEQYF

v_gene: TRBV9
j_gene: TRBJ2-1
abundance: -
CDR3aa: CASSVAGDRGGEQFF

v_gene: TRBV7-2
j_gene: TRBJ2-2
abundance: -
CDR3aa: CASSLRAGTGVTGELFF

v_gene: TRBV6-5
j_gene: TRBJ2-3
abundance: -
CDR3aa: CASAQELASTDTQYF

v_gene: TRBV27
j_gene: TRBJ1-1
abundance: -
CDR3aa: CASSLQGANEAFF

v_gene: TRBV4-1
j_gene: TRBJ1-1
abundance: -
CDR3aa: CASSQSSGLGISTEAFF

v_gene: TRBV28
j_gene: TRBJ1-5
abundance: once
CDR3aa: CASSTGVQGNQPQHF

v_gene: TRBV24-1
j_gene: TRBJ2-1
abundance: -
CDR3aa: CATSDGTSAEQFF

v_gene: TRBV5-1
j_gene: TRBJ1-2
abundance: -
CDR3aa: CASSLGGGYTF

v_gene: TRBV10-3
j_gene: TRBJ1-2
abundance: -
CDR3aa: CATGTDSNYGYTF

v_gene: TRBV30
j_gene: TRBJ1-4
abundance: -
CDR3aa: CAWSGNTYEKLFF

v_gene: TRBV2
j_gene: TRBJ1-2
abundance: -
CDR3aa: CASPAGGPYGYTF

v_gene: TRBV4-2
j_gene: TRBJ2-7
abundance: -
CDR3aa: CASRGQGEQYF

v_gene: TRBV2
j_gene: TRBJ2-6
abundance: -
CDR3aa: CASSRDSSGANVLTF

v_gene: TRBV2
j_gene: TRBJ1-4
abundance: -
CDR3aa: CASSGLGLEKLFF

v_gene: TRBV27
j_gene: TRBJ2-5
abundance: -
CDR3aa: CASSSSDLRETQYF

v_gene: TRBV5-6
j_gene: TRBJ1-1
abundance: -
CDR3aa: CASSLLPGGGTEAFF

v_gene: TRBV19
j_gene: TRBJ2-5
abundance: few
CDR3aa: CASRLSGETQYF

v_gene: TRBV9
j_gene: TRBJ1-5
abundance: -
CDR3aa: CASSALGGNQPQHF

v_gene: TRBV11-2
j_gene: TRBJ1-5
abundance: -
CDR3aa: CASSRDSHQPQHF

v_gene: TRBV6-4
j_gene: TRBJ2-2
abundance: once
CDR3aa: CASTHGLAGVQRELFF

v_gene: TRBV6-2/TRBV6-3
j_gene: TRBJ2-5
abundance: -
CDR3aa: CASSYSSRAGGGALETQYF

v_gene: TRBV29-1
j_gene: TRBJ1-3
abundance: -
CDR3aa: CSVERAGEENTIYF

v_gene: TRBV13
j_gene: TRBJ2-2
abundance: -
CDR3aa: CASSFSHIGASGTGELFF

v_gene: TRBV19
j_gene: TRBJ2-4
abundance: once
CDR3aa: CASSPEAKNIQYF

v_gene: TRBV28
j_gene: TRBJ2-7
abundance: -
CDR3aa: CASSLAGARPVEYF